A single sample gave rise to the 19 T cell receptor beta chains below, sequenced in a study of lymphopenia after photon versus proton radiotherapy. Produced via immunoSEQ multiplex PCR; TCRdb's table is partial and in-frame only. The sample includes 150,000 to 200,000 clones, around nine tenths seen only once; the top ten take approximately 4.8%. The sequences come from peripheral blood, collected from a patient treated with photon-based radiotherapy. The receptors were sampled from a middle-aged man with gastric cancer.

The chain uses TRBV4-3 and TRBJ2-3; tentatively, D is TRBD2 (6 bases). The CDR3 contains 18 residues. CDR1 and CDR2 (germline): LGHNA, YSLEER. The V end lost 0 bases, the J end lost 2 bases, and 18 bases lay between the germline ends. The CDR3 DNA is TGCGCCAGCAGCCAAGATCGCGGTAGACTAGACCACACAGATACGCAGTATTTT. Translated, it gives CASSQDRGRLDHTDTQYF.

This chain uses TRBV18 with TRBJ2-3; D ambiguous. The CDR3 is made up of 15 amino acids. CDR1 is KGHSH, CDR2 LQKENI, per germline. The ends were cut back, 4 bases at V and 0 bases at J, with 11 bases in the middle. The chain's CDR3 is CASSQLLVSTDTQYF. The DNA of the CDR3 is TGTGCCAGCTCACAGCTTTTGGTTAGCACAGATACGCAGTATTTT.

The rearrangement joins TRBV6-5 to TRBJ2-7; 10 bases match TRBD1. From germline, CDR1 is MNHEY and CDR2 SVGAGI. CDR3 length equals 15 residues. V lost 6 bases to trimming and J lost 7 bases; unmatched junction nucleotides: 12. The CDR3 bases are TGTGCCAGCAGGGTTACCGGGACAGGGGCGACTGAGCAGTACTTC. It is translated as CASRVTGTGATEQYF.

The CDR3 sequence is CASSYPTGFPVSPQHF. CDR3 nucleotide sequence: TGTGCCAGCAGTTACCCTACAGGGTTTCCTGTATCGCCCCAGCATTTT. The chain joins TRBV6-6 to TRBJ1-5, with a weak D call TRBD1 (6 bases). There are 16 residues in the CDR3. Trimming stripped 2 bases from V and 9 bases from J, with 20 bases between. Germline assignment: CDR1 MNHNY and CDR2 SVGAGI (reference sequence).

The chain uses TRBV18 and TRBJ1-4; D call uncertain. V was cut by 2 bases and J by 1 base, with 5 bases left in between. The CDR3 is 14 residues long. Germline CDR1 KGHSH, CDR2 LQKENI. CDR3 sequence reads: CASSPFVTNEKLFF. The CDR3, as DNA: TGTGCCAGCTCACCATTCGTAACTAATGAAAAACTGTTTTTT.

The chain couples TRBV30 to TRBJ1-5; D might be TRBD1 (6 bases). The V end was cut by 2 bases, the J end by 5 bases, with 10 bases between. The CDR3 length is 13 residues. Looked up from germline, CDR1 is GTSNPN and CDR2 is SVGIG (reference sequence). This CDR3 reads CAWSRGLDQPQHF. Written as DNA, the CDR3 is TGTGCCTGGAGTAGGGGGTTGGATCAGCCCCAGCATTTT. Full variable domain (rest looked up from reference TRBV30 and TRBJ1-5): SQTIHQWPATLVQPVGSPLSLECTVEGTSNPNLYWYRQAAGRGLQLLFYSVGIGQISSEVPQNLSASRPQDRQFILSSKKLLLSDSGFYLCAWSRGLDQPQHFGDGTRLSIL.

This chain links TRBV19 with TRBJ2-5; D is tentatively TRBD1 or TRBD2 (5 bases each). This CDR3 has 11 residues. The germline CDR1 and CDR2 sequences are LNHDA and SQIVND (reference sequence). V gave up 10 bases and J gave up 3 bases, with 9 bases separating them. The CDR3 region has the DNA TGTGCCACCCGGGGCAAAGAGACCCAGTACTTC. Translation: CATRGKETQYF.

The chain has TRBV4-2 and TRBJ2-1, with a possible D match to TRBD2 (6 bases). CDR1 and CDR2 from the germline V gene are LGHNA and YNFKEQ. Trimming shortened V by 0 bases and J by 9 bases, and 18 bases separated the two germline ends. The CDR3 is made up of 16 amino acids. Here the CDR3 reads CASSQESSLRAGEQFF. For the CDR3, the DNA is TGTGCCAGCAGCCAAGAGAGTAGCTTGCGAGCGGGTGAGCAGTTCTTC.

V is TRBV5-1 and J is TRBJ2-5, with 8 bases lining up with TRBD2. V was clipped by 1 base and J by 5 bases; unmatched bases: 4. CDR3 size: 14 residues. Germline loops: CDR1 SGHRS, CDR2 YFSETQ. The CDR3 sequence: CASSLYIAGETQYF. In DNA, the CDR3 is TGCGCCAGCAGCTTGTATATAGCGGGGGAGACCCAGTACTTC. Combining the CDR3 with reference TRBV5-1 and TRBJ2-5 gives the whole variable domain KAGVTQTPRYLIKTRGQQVTLSCSPISGHRSVSWYQQTPGQGLQFLFEYFSETQRNKGNFPGRFSGRQFSNSRSEMNVSTLELGDSALYLCASSLYIAGETQYFGPGTRLLVL.

This clone has just one count. The V call is TRBV7-2, the J call TRBJ2-3, with 13 nucleotides matching TRBD2. This CDR3 contains 14 residues. V shed 6 bases, J shed 8 bases, and the junction held 5 bases outside the gene matches. CDR1 and CDR2 from the germline V gene are SGHTA and FQGNSA. The DNA for the CDR3 is TGTGCCAGCAGAGGACTAGCGGGAGAGGGTACGCAGTATTTT. This codes for CASRGLAGEGTQYF.

V and J are TRBV7-3 and TRBJ2-5, with 8 nucleotides matching TRBD2. The CDR3 spans 18 residues. The germline gives CDR1 SGHTA, CDR2 FQGTGA. Trimming removed 0 bases from V and 4 bases from J; junction bases left unmatched: 13. In nucleotides, the CDR3 is TGTGCCAGCAGCTTAACGGCGAGTAGCGGGAATGCGTTAGAGACCCAGTACTTC. Protein: CASSLTASSGNALETQYF.

The rearrangement joins TRBV28 to TRBJ1-1, with TRBD1 identical over 8 bases. Germline CDR1 is MDHEN and CDR2 is SYDVKM. V trimming: 5 bases; J trimming: 0 bases; junction bases outside the gene matches: 8. There are 16 residues in the CDR3. CDR3 amino acids: CASSPAGTGVNTEAFF. The CDR3 DNA follows: TGTGCCAGCAGTCCCGCCGGGACAGGTGTGAACACTGAAGCTTTCTTT.

The chain recombines TRBV5-1 with TRBJ2-7; 8 bases agree with TRBD1. Trimming took 0 bases from V and 4 from J; bases not matched to a gene: 6. The CDR3 totals 15 residues. CDR1 is SGHRS, CDR2 YFSETQ, per germline. CDR3 bases: TGCGCCAGCAGCTTGGATCCGGGACAGGTGTACGAGCAGTACTTC. Encoded protein: CASSLDPGQVYEQYF.

The chain recombines TRBV7-9 with TRBJ2-5; no definite D call. Germline-derived CDR1 and CDR2 are SEHNR and FQNEAQ (reference sequence). The CDR3 contains 15 residues. V was cut by 1 base and J by 4 bases, with 13 bases left in between. The chain's CDR3 is CASSLGTGFGETQYF. The CDR3 nucleotides read TGTGCCAGCAGCTTAGGCACTGGGTTCGGAGAGACCCAGTACTTC.

This chain links TRBV18 with TRBJ1-1; D not certain. The CDR3 sequence is 13 residues long. V lost 1 base and J lost 2, with 5 bases in between. Germline assignment: CDR1 KGHSH and CDR2 LQKENI. CDR3 DNA: TGTGCCAGCTCACCACGGGATAACACTGAAGCTTTCTTT. Amino acids: CASSPRDNTEAFF.

The genes are TRBV7-9 and TRBJ2-7; weak D call: TRBD2 (5 bases). Germline-derived CDR1 and CDR2 are SEHNR and FQNEAQ (reference sequence). The ends were cut back, 1 base at V and 1 base at J, with 8 bases in the middle. The CDR3 runs 14 residues. As DNA, the CDR3 is TGTGCCAGCAGCTTAGGTGGAGGATCCTACGAGCAGTACTTC. Its protein product is CASSLGGGSYEQYF.

The V gene is TRBV27, the J gene TRBJ2-1; TRBD1 agrees at 7 bases. The CDR3 totals 14 residues. In germline, CDR1 is MNHEY, CDR2 SMNVEV (reference sequence). J gave up 4 bases and V 5 bases, and 5 bases lay outside the gene matches. CDR3 loop: CASSPLGQYNEQFF. As DNA, the CDR3 is TGTGCCAGCAGTCCCCTGGGACAGTACAATGAGCAGTTCTTC.

The chain recombines TRBV2 with TRBJ2-3; D is undetermined. In germline, CDR1 is SNHLY, CDR2 FYNNEI. This CDR3 region has 15 residues. Trimming took off 6 bases at V and 0 bases at J, with 13 bases between the two ends. CDR3 DNA: TGTGCCAGCAGCCTCACAGAACCTAGCACAGATACGCAGTATTTT. Encoded protein: CASSLTEPSTDTQYF.

The chain joins TRBV6-1 to TRBJ2-7, with D perhaps given as TRBD1 or TRBD2 (5 bases each). Germline loops: CDR1 MNHNS, CDR2 SASEGT. The CDR3 has 14 residues. Trimming removed 5 bases at V and 3 bases at J, with 14 bases between. This chain's CDR3 is CASSQPGPGYEQYF. In nucleotides, the CDR3 is TGTGCCAGCAGTCAACCGGGACCGGGCTACGAGCAGTACTTC.